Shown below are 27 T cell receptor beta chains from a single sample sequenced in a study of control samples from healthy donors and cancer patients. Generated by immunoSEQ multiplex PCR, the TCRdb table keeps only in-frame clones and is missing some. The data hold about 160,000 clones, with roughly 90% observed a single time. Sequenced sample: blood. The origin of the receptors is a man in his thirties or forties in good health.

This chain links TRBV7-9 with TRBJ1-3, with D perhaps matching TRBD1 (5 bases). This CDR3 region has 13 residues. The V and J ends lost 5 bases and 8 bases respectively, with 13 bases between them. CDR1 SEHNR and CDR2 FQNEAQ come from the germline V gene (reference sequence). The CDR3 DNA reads TGTGCCAGCAGCGAGGGACTCCGTGACACCATATATTTT. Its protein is CASSEGLRDTIYF.

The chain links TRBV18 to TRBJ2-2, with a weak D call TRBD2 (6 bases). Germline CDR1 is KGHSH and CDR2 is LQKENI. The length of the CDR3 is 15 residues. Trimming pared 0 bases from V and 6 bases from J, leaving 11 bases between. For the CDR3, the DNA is TGTGCCAGCTCACCACCCTCGACTAGACCCGGGGAGCTGTTTTTT. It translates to CASSPPSTRPGELFF.

CDR3 sequence: CASSLGQGVRFF. For the CDR3, the DNA is TGTGCCAGCAGTTTAGGACAGGGGGTTAGGTTCTTC. This rearrangement joins TRBV27 to TRBJ2-1, with 10 positions matching TRBD1. This CDR3 is 12 amino acids long. With V trimmed by 2 bases and J by 15 bases, 4 bases remained unmatched. Germline CDR1 reads MNHEY; CDR2 reads SMNVEV (reference sequence).

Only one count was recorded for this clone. CDR3 region: CASSVAAGQGNEKLFF. Here the CDR3 DNA reads TGTGCCAGCAGCGTTGCGGCAGGACAGGGAAATGAAAAACTGTTTTTT. V and J are TRBV9 and TRBJ1-4; 8 nucleotides line up with TRBD1. Trimming cost V 2 bases and J 5 bases; bases outside gene matches: 8. This CDR3 is 16 amino acids long. Looked up from germline, CDR1 is SGDLS and CDR2 is YYNGEE.

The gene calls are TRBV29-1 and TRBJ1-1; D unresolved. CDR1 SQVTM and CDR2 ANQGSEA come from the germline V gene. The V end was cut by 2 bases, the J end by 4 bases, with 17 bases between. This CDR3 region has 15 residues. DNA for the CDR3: TGCAGCGTTGAAAGTACCGCCCGTGGGTTCACTGAAGCTTTCTTT. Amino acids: CSVESTARGFTEAFF.

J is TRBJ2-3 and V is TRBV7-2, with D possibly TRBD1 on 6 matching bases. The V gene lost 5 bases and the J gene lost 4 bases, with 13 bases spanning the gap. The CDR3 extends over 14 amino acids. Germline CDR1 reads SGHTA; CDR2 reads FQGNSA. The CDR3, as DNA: TGTGCCAGCAGCCTACAACAGGGTTCAGATACGCAGTATTTT. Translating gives CASSLQQGSDTQYF.

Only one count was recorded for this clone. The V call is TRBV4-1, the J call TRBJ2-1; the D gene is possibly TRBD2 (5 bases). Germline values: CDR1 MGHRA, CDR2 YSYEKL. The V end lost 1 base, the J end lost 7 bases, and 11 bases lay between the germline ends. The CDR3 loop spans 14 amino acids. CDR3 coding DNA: TGCGCCAGCAGCCAAGGTCGGACGGGGAATGAGCAGTTCTTC. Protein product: CASSQGRTGNEQFF.

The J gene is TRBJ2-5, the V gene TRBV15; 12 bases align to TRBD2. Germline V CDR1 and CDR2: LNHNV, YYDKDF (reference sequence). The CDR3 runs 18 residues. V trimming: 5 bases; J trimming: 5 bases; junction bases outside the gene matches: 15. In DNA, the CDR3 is TGTGCCACCAGCCAGAGGGTAAGGAGACTAGCGGGAGTGGAGACCCAGTACTTC. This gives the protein CATSQRVRRLAGVETQYF.

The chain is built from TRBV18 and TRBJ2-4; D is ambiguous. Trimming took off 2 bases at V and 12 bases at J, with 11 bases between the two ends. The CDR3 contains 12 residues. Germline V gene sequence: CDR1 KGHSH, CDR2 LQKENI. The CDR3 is CASSPRLGDQYF. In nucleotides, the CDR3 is TGTGCCAGCTCACCAAGATTAGGAGATCAGTACTTC. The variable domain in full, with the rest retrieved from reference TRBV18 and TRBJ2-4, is NAGVMQNPRHLVRRRGQEARLRCSPMKGHSHVYWYRQLPEEGLKFMVYLQKENIIDESGMPKERFSAEFPKEGPSILRIQQVVRGDSAAYFCASSPRLGDQYFGAGTRLSVL.

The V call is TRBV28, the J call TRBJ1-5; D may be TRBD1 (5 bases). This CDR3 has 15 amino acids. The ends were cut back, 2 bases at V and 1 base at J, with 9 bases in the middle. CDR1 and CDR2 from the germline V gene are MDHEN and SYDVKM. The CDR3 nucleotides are TGTGCCAGCAGTTTAGGGGGGAAGAGCAATCAGCCCCAGCATTTT. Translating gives CASSLGGKSNQPQHF.

CDR3 sequence (DNA): TGTGCCAGCTCACGGGGGACAGAGGAGACCCAGTACTTC. This translates into CASSRGTEETQYF. This chain uses TRBV18 with TRBJ2-5, with 7 bases identical to TRBD1. V lost 4 bases, J lost 5 bases, and 4 bases stayed unmatched. Germline CDR1 is KGHSH and CDR2 is LQKENI. This CDR3 has 13 residues.

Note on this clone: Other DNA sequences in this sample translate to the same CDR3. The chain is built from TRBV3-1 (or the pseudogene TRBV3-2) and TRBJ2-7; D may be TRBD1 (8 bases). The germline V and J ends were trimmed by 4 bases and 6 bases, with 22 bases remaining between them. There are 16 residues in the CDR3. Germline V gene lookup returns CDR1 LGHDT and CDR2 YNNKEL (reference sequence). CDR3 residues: CASSPRGTGGGGEQYF. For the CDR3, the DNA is TGTGCCAGCAGCCCGCGGGGGACAGGAGGGGGGGGCGAGCAGTACTTC.

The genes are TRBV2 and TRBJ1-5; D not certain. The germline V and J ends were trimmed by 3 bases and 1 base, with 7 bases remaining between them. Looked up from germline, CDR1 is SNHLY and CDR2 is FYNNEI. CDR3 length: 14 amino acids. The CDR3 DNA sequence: TGTGCCAGCAGTGATGTTTTAAGCAATCAGCCCCAGCATTTT. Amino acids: CASSDVLSNQPQHF.

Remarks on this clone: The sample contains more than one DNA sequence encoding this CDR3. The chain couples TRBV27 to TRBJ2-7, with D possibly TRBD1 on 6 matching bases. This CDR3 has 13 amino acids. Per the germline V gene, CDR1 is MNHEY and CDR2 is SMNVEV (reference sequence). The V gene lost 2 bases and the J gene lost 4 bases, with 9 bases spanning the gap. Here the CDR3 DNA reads TGTGCCAGCAGTTTAGAAGGGGGATACGAGCAGTACTTC. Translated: CASSLEGGYEQYF.

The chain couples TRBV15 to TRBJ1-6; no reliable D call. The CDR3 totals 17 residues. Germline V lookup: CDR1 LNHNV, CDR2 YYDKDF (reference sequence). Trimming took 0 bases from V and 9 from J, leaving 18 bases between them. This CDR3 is CATSREWYPEGGSPLHF. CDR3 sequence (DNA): TGTGCCACCAGCAGAGAGTGGTACCCCGAAGGTGGTTCACCCCTCCACTTT.

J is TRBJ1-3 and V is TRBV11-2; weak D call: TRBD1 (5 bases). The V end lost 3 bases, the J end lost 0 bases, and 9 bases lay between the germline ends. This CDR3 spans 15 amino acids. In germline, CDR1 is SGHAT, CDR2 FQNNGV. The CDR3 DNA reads TGTGCCAGCAGCTTCTCGGACACCTCTGGAAACACCATATATTTT. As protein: CASSFSDTSGNTIYF.

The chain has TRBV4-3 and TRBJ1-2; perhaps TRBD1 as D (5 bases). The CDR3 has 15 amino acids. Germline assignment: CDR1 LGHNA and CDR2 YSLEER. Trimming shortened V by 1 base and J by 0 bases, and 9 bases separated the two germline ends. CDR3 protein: CASSQAGLTNYGYTF. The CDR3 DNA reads TGCGCCAGCAGCCAAGCGGGACTTACTAACTATGGCTACACCTTC.

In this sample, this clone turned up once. The CDR3 region has the DNA TGCAGTGCCTCCGGGAACACTGAAGCTTTCTTT. Its protein is CSASGNTEAFF. V usage is TRBV20-1 and J usage is TRBJ1-1; D not certain. The germline V gene has CDR1 DFQATT and CDR2 SNEGSKA (reference sequence). The CDR3 is 11 residues long. V was pared by 6 bases and J by 1 base, with 6 bases between.

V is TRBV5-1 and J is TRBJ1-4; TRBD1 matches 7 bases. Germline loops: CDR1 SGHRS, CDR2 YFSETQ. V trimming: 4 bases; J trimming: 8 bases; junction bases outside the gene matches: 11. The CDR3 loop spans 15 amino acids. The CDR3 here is CASSRQGDFPEKLFF. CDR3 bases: TGCGCCAGCAGCAGACAGGGTGACTTTCCCGAAAAACTGTTTTTT.

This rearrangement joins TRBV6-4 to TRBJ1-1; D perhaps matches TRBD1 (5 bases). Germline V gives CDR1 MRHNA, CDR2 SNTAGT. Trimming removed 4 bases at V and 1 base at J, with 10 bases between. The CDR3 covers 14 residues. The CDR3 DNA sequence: TGTGCCAGCAGTGCTTCAACAGGGAACACTGAAGCTTTCTTT. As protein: CASSASTGNTEAFF.

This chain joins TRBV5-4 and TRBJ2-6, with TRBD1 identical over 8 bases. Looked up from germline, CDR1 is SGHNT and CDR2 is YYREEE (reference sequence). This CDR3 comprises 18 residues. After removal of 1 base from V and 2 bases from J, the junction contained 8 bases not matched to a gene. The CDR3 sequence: CASSLRQGRPPGANVLTF. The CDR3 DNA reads TGTGCCAGCAGCTTGCGACAGGGGCGCCCACCTGGGGCCAACGTCCTGACTTTC.

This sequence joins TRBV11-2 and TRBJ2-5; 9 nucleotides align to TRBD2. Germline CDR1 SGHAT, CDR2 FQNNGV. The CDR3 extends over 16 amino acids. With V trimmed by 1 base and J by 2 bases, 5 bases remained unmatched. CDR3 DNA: TGTGCCAGCAGCTTAGGGCCAGCGGGGGGACAAGAGACCCAGTACTTC. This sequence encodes CASSLGPAGGQETQYF.

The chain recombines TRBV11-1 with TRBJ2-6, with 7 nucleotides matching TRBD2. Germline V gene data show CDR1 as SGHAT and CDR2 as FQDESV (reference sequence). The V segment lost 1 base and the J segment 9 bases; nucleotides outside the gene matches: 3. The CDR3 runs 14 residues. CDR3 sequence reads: CASSLESGGNVLTF. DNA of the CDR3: TGTGCCAGCAGCTTAGAGTCGGGAGGCAACGTCCTGACTTTC.

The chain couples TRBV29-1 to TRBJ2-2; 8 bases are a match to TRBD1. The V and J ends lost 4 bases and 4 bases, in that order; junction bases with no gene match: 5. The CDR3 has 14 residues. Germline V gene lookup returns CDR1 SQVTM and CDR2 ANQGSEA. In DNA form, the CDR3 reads TGCAGCGTTGTCCTCAGGGGGCCCACCGGGGAGCTGTTTTTT. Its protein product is CSVVLRGPTGELFF.

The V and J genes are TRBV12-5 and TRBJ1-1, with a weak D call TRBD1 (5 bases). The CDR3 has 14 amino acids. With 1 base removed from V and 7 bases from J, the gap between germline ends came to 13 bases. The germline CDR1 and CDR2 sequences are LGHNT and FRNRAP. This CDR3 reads CASGLEGFGGEAFF. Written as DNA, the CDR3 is TGTGCTAGTGGTTTGGAAGGGTTTGGGGGTGAAGCTTTCTTT.

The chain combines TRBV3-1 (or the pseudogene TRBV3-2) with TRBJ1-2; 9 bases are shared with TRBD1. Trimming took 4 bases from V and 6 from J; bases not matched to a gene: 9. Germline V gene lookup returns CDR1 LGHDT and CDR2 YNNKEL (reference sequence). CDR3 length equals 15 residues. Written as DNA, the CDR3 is TGTGCCAGCAGCCTAGGACAGGGGTTGACGAATGGCTACACCTTC. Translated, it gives CASSLGQGLTNGYTF.

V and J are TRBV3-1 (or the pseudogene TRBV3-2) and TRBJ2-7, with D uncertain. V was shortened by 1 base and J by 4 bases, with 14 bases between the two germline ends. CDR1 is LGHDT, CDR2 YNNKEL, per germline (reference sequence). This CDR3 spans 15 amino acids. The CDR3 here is CASSQGGSLSYEQYF. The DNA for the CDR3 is TGTGCCAGCAGCCAAGGTGGCAGTCTCTCGTACGAGCAGTACTTC.